What follows are 8 T cell receptor beta chains derived from one specimen sequenced in a study of blood T cell repertoires in COVID-19 (dated by TCRdb to about 2020). The library was generated by the immunoSEQ multiplex PCR assay. In TCRdb, the immuneACCESS table is reduced to in-frame sequences with V and J assigned. These tables do not hold every clone; where another copy was compared, an unresolved V gene accounts for under half, and the others remain unexplained. The sample includes roughly 120,000 clones, with around 89% observed a single time. Jointly, the top ten make up roughly 4.4% of the sample. The specimen sequenced was peripheral blood. Every receptor here comes from a woman in her fifties or sixties with acute or convalescent COVID-19.

The CDR3 coding sequence is TGTGCCAGCAGCACTAGCGTTGAGGCCGGGGAGCTGTTTTTT. Amino acid sequence: CASSTSVEAGELFF. This chain links TRBV6-5 with TRBJ2-2; 7 bases are a match to TRBD2. This CDR3 spans 14 amino acids. V gave up 6 bases and J gave up 6 bases; unmatched junction bases: 7. Germline values: CDR1 MNHEY, CDR2 SVGAGI.

This chain connects TRBV28 to TRBJ2-3; TRBD1 aligns across 10 bases. The germline V gene encodes CDR1 MDHEN and CDR2 SYDVKM. This CDR3 has 15 residues. Germline trimming cut 3 bases from V and 4 bases from J; bases unmatched to any gene: 4. CDR3 coding DNA: TGTGCCAGCAGTTTTTCCGGGACAGGGGCAGATACGCAGTATTTT. Translating gives CASSFSGTGADTQYF.

The CDR3 loop reads CAWKGGSRYNEQFF. For the CDR3, the DNA is TGTGCCTGGAAAGGGGGTAGCCGCTACAATGAGCAGTTCTTC. The chain has TRBV30 and TRBJ2-1; possibly TRBD1 for D (6 bases). The CDR3 runs to 14 residues. The germline gives CDR1 GTSNPN, CDR2 SVGIG (reference sequence). The germline V and J ends were trimmed by 4 bases and 3 bases, with 13 bases remaining between them.

The chain couples TRBV19 to TRBJ1-1, with 7 bases lining up with TRBD1. J gave up 4 bases and V 2 bases, and 7 bases lay outside the gene matches. The CDR3 is made up of 15 amino acids. Germline V gives CDR1 LNHDA, CDR2 SQIVND (reference sequence). CDR3 bases: TGTGCCAGTAGTATAAAGGGGGCGATGGGCACTGAAGCTTTCTTT. This codes for CASSIKGAMGTEAFF.

This chain joins TRBV7-9 and TRBJ2-1; D perhaps matches TRBD1 (5 bases). Germline loops: CDR1 SEHNR, CDR2 FQNEAQ (reference sequence). Trimming left V 0 bases short and J 5 bases short, with 17 bases between. The CDR3 totals 17 residues. The CDR3 nucleotides read TGTGCCAGCAGCTTAGCCCGTGGGGAAAGGGGTAACAATGAGCAGTTCTTC. It is translated as CASSLARGERGNNEQFF.

The V and J genes are TRBV9 and TRBJ2-5; the match to TRBD2 covers 9 bases. From germline, CDR1 is SGDLS and CDR2 YYNGEE. The length of the CDR3 is 16 residues. V gave up 0 bases and J gave up 5 bases; unmatched junction bases: 8. The CDR3 reads CASSVGSSGSPETQYF. CDR3 coding DNA: TGTGCCAGCAGCGTAGGTAGTAGCGGGAGTCCTGAGACCCAGTACTTC.

The chain employs TRBV10-1 and TRBJ2-7; D perhaps matches TRBD1 (6 bases). There are 16 residues in the CDR3. Trimming shortened V by 0 bases and J by 5 bases, and 17 bases separated the two germline ends. CDR1 and CDR2 (germline): WNHNN, SYGVQD (reference sequence). CDR3 nucleotides: TGCGCCAGCAGTGAGTCTGGTACAGGGAGCCCGGACGAGCAGTACTTC. This codes for CASSESGTGSPDEQYF.

This chain connects TRBV28 to TRBJ1-1; a possible D gene is TRBD1 (6 bases). Per the germline V gene, CDR1 is MDHEN and CDR2 is SYDVKM. CDR3 length equals 14 residues. Trimming stripped 5 bases from V and 5 bases from J, with 15 bases between. CDR3: CASSPNRVGTEAFF. CDR3 nucleotides: TGTGCCAGCAGTCCTAACAGGGTTGGGACTGAAGCTTTCTTT.